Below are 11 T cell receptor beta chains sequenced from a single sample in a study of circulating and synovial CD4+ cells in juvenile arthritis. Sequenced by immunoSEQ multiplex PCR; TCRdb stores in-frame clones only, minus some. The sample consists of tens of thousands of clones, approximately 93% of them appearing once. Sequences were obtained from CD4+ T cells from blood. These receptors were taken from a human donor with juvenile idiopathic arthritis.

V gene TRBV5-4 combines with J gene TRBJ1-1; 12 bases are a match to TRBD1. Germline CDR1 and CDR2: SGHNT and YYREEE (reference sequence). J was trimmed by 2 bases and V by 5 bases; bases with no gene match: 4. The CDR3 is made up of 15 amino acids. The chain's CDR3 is CASRPGTGGNTEAFF. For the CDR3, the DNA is TGTGCCAGCAGGCCCGGGACAGGGGGCAACACTGAAGCTTTCTTT.

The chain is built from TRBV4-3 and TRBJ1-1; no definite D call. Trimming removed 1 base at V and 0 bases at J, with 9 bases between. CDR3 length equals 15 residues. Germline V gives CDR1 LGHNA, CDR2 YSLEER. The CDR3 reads CASSQVEGLNTEAFF. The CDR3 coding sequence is TGCGCCAGCAGCCAAGTAGAGGGCCTGAACACTGAAGCTTTCTTT.

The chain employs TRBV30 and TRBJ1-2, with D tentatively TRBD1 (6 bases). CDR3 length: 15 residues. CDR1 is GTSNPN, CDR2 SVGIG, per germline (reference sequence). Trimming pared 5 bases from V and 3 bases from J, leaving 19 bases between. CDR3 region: CAWGATSGGHYGYTF. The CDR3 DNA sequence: TGTGCCTGGGGAGCAACTTCTGGGGGCCACTATGGCTACACCTTC.

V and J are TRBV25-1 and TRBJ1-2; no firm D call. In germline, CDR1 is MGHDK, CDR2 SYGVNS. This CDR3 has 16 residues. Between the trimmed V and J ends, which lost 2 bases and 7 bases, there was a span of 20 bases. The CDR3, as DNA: TGTGCCAGCAGTGAAGGGTTGGGCACGTCGGTTGCTGGCTACACCTTC. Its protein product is CASSEGLGTSVAGYTF.

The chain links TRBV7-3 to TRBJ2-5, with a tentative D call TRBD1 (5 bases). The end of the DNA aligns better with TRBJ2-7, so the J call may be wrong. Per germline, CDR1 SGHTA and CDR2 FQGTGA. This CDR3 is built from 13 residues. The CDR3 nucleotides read TGTGCCAGCAGCTTACTCGCAGGGAACGAGCAGTACTTC. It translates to CASSLLAGNEQYF.

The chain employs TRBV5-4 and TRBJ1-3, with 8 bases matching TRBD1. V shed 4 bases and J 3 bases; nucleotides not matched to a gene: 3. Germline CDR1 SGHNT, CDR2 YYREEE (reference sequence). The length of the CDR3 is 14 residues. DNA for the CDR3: TGTGCCAGCAGCCAGGGACAGGTTGGAAACACCATATATTTT. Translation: CASSQGQVGNTIYF.

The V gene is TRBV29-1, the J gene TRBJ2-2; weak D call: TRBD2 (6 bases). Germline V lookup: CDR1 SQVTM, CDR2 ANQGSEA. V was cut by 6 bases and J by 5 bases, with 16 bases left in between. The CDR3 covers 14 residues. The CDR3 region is CSVGGTGWTGELFF. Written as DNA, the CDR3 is TGCAGCGTCGGGGGAACCGGGTGGACCGGGGAGCTGTTTTTT.

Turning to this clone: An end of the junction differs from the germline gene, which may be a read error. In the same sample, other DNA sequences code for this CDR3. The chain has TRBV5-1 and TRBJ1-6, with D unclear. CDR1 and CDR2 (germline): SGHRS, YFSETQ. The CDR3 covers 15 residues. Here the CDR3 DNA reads TGCGCCAGCACGGTTGGTGGTCCGGGTAATTCCCCCCTCCACTTT. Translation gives CASTVGGPGNSPLHF.

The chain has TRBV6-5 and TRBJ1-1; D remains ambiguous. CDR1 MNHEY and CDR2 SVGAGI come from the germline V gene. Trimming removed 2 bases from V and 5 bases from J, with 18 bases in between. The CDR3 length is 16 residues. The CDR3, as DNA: TGTGCCAGCAGTTACAGGGCACGGTCGAGCGGAACTGAAGCTTTCTTT. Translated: CASSYRARSSGTEAFF.

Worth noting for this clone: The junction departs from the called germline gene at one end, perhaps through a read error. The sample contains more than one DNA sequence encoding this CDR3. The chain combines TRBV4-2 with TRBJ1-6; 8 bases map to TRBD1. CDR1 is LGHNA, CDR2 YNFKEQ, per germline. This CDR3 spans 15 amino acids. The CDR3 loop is CASSPRQGRNSPLHF. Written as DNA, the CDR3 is TGTGCCAGCAGCCCCCGACAGGGGAGGAATTCCCCCCTCCACTTT.

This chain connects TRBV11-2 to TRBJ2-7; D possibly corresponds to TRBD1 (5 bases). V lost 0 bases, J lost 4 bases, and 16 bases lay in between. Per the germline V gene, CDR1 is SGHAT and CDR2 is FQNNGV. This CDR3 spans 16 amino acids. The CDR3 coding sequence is TGTGCCAGCAGCTTAGATTTCATAGCAGGGATGTACGAGCAGTACTTC. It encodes CASSLDFIAGMYEQYF.